This T cell receptor beta chain came from a study of cytomegalovirus exposure and HLA in healthy donors. Note on this clone: Its matching antigen is unknown.

The table came from immunoSEQ multiplex PCR; TCRdb's copy has only in-frame clones and leaves some out. The table lists over 250,000 clones, around 85% of them singletons. Germline values: CDR1 LNHDA, CDR2 SQIVND (reference sequence). The CDR3 totals 17 residues. V was trimmed by 7 bases and J by 0 bases, leaving 19 bases between them. Study-wide findings and caveats: Many donors shared some public TCRs, even though most TCR sequences were rare.

The clonotype comes from a woman between 18 and 29 years old in good health and CMV-seronegative. The rearrangement uses TRBV19 and TRBJ1-5; D perhaps matches TRBD1 (6 bases). The sample comprised PBMCs. DNA of the CDR3: TGTGCCAGTACCGGGGCAGGGGCCTACTATAGCAATCAGCCCCAGCATTTT. Its translation is CASTGAGAYYSNQPQHF.